This TCR beta chain stems from a study of early T cells in non-severe SARS-CoV-2 infection. Germline values: CDR1 MDHEN, CDR2 SYDVKM. The CDR3 covers 13 residues. Deletions cut 7 bases from V and 3 bases from J, with 10 bases between. Unique molecular identifiers (one per individual cDNA molecule) were attached. Each CDR3 protein gets one entry after TCRdb re-called the 5' RACE reads with MiXCR. Among about 110,000 distinct CDR3 sequences listed, around 13% were seen once. Material: whole blood, obtained at baseline. The TCR comes from an adult who was a healthcare worker with PCR-confirmed SARS-CoV-2 infection or an uninfected control (not recorded which). This chain links TRBV28 with TRBJ1-5; D gene unclear. The CDR3 is CASKPHNNQPQHF. DNA for the CDR3: TGTGCCAGCAAACCCCACAACAATCAGCCCCAGCATTTT.